This TCR beta chain is from a study of T-cell reconstitution after alpha-beta-depleted transplantation in children. Looked up from germline, CDR1 is SQVTM and CDR2 is ANQGSEA. V shed 0 bases, J shed 0 bases, and the junction held 1 base outside the gene matches. The CDR3 is made up of 15 amino acids. The TCRbeta library was prepared with unique molecular identifiers. TCRdb reprocessed the PCR reads with MiXCR, giving one entry per CDR3 protein. The sample lists about 500,000 distinct CDR3 sequences, about 30% occurring once. This sequence originates from a human donor who donated a stem cell graft to a child with aplastic anemia. This sequence joins TRBV29-1 and TRBJ2-2; 7 bases match TRBD2. The starting material was PBMCs from the stem cell graft donor, obtained from the stem cell graft. DNA for the CDR3: TGCAGCGTTGAAGATAGCGGGTCGAACACCGGGGAGCTGTTTTTT. Translating gives CSVEDSGSNTGELFF.